A single sample gave rise to the 10 T cell receptor beta chains below, sequenced in a study of blood T cell repertoires in COVID-19. Measured with immunoSEQ multiplex PCR; TCRdb has only the in-frame clones, and not every one. The repertoire holds tens of thousands of clones, with roughly 85% as singletons. The material sequenced was peripheral blood. All receptors come from an older woman with acute or convalescent COVID-19.

This clone was recorded only once. This chain connects TRBV6-2 or TRBV6-3 to TRBJ2-1; tentatively, D is TRBD1 (6 bases). V lost 2 bases, J lost 7 bases, and 18 bases lay in between. Germline V gene lookup returns CDR1 MNHEY and CDR2 SVGEGT. The CDR3 runs 16 residues. In DNA form, the CDR3 reads TGTGCCAGCAGTTACCTAGGAAGGGGGACGCTGAATGAGCAGTTCTTC. Translating gives CASSYLGRGTLNEQFF.

The chain has TRBV7-9 and TRBJ1-1, with 8 bases identical to TRBD1. From germline, CDR1 is SEHNR and CDR2 FQNEAQ (reference sequence). Trimming took 6 bases from V and 7 from J; bases not matched to a gene: 7. This CDR3 has 13 amino acids. For the CDR3, the DNA is TGTGCCAGCAGTACGGACAGGGCGGTTGAAGCTTTCTTT. Amino acid sequence: CASSTDRAVEAFF.

This sequence joins TRBV28 and TRBJ2-5, with D possibly being TRBD2 (6 bases). CDR1 MDHEN and CDR2 SYDVKM come from the germline V gene. This CDR3 spans 18 amino acids. V lost 6 bases and J 2 bases, leaving 25 bases between the germline ends. CDR3 bases: TGTGCCAGCAGCCGACGGCAGGGAAGGGGAGGTCGGCAAGAGACCCAGTACTTC. Translating gives CASSRRQGRGGRQETQYF.

The rearrangement joins TRBV5-4 to TRBJ2-5; 12 nucleotides align to TRBD2. CDR3 length: 16 residues. Germline V gives CDR1 SGHNT, CDR2 YYREEE (reference sequence). V gave up 4 bases and J gave up 2 bases; unmatched junction bases: 6. In DNA, the CDR3 is TGTGCCAGCAGCCCCAACGGACTAGCGGGACAAGAGACCCAGTACTTC. Translation: CASSPNGLAGQETQYF.

V and J are TRBV19 and TRBJ1-2, with 9 bases fitting TRBD1. CDR3 length equals 17 residues. Germline V CDR1 and CDR2: LNHDA, SQIVND (reference sequence). Trimming took 6 bases from V and 2 from J; bases not matched to a gene: 13. CDR3 amino acids: CASSPLLTGQGNYGYTF. CDR3 nucleotide sequence: TGTGCCAGTAGCCCCCTCCTAACTGGACAGGGGAACTATGGCTACACCTTC.

The chain is built from TRBV6-5 and TRBJ1-1; a weak D match, TRBD1 (6 bases). V was trimmed by 6 bases and J by 0 bases, leaving 14 bases between them. The germline CDR1 and CDR2 sequences are MNHEY and SVGAGI. The CDR3 loop spans 15 amino acids. CDR3 loop: CASRRQVNMNTEAFF. The CDR3 coding sequence is TGTGCCAGCAGGCGACAGGTAAACATGAACACTGAAGCTTTCTTT.

The V gene is TRBV18, the J gene TRBJ2-3; D is undetermined. Trimming took 3 bases from V and 2 from J, leaving 9 bases between them. CDR3 length equals 14 residues. The germline CDR1 and CDR2 sequences are KGHSH and LQKENI. CDR3 sequence: CASSPSTYTDTQYF. In DNA form, the CDR3 reads TGTGCCAGCTCACCCTCTACCTACACAGATACGCAGTATTTT.

This clone has just a few counts. The genes are TRBV5-3 and TRBJ1-2; the match to TRBD1 covers 8 bases. TRBV5-3 is an ORF for which the function is uncertain. V lost 4 bases and J lost 0; bases outside the gene matches: 17. This CDR3 has 19 amino acids. This CDR3 is CARSQIPRTGSDTNYGYTF. CDR3 nucleotides: TGTGCCAGAAGCCAAATACCCAGGACAGGGAGCGACACTAACTATGGCTACACCTTC.

The V and J genes are TRBV30 and TRBJ1-2; 9 bases are a match to TRBD1. The ends lost 4 bases at V and 3 bases at J; junction bases unmatched: 12. Germline V gene lookup returns CDR1 GTSNPN and CDR2 SVGIG (reference sequence). This CDR3 region has 16 residues. CDR3: CAWIRPYRGHDYGYTF. The CDR3, as DNA: TGTGCCTGGATACGACCCTACAGGGGGCACGACTATGGCTACACCTTC. The full variable domain, with the rest looked up from reference TRBV30 and TRBJ1-2, is SQTIHQWPATLVQPVGSPLSLECTVEGTSNPNLYWYRQAAGRGLQLLFYSVGIGQISSEVPQNLSASRPQDRQFILSSKKLLLSDSGFYLCAWIRPYRGHDYGYTFGSGTRLTVV.

J is TRBJ1-5 and V is TRBV30, with a possible D match to TRBD1 (5 bases). Germline V gives CDR1 GTSNPN, CDR2 SVGIG (reference sequence). V shed 4 bases and J shed 7 bases, with 14 bases lying between them. The CDR3 runs to 13 residues. CDR3 in amino acids: CAWTSRVGQPQHF. CDR3 coding DNA: TGTGCCTGGACTTCCAGGGTAGGCCAGCCCCAGCATTTT.